This entry concerns a single T cell receptor beta chain. One junction end disagrees with the germline gene, perhaps due to a read error. In TCRdb, the 5' RACE reads were re-called with MiXCR into one record per CDR3 protein. This table has a few hundred thousand distinct CDR3 sequences, around 30% appearing once. This entry comes from a study of identical twins' blood T cells. This CDR3 has 15 residues. Germline CDR1 SGHNT, CDR2 YENEEA. The TCR comes from a woman aged 18 to 55 in good health. The J gene is TRBJ2-7, the V gene TRBV11-3; 7 bases line up with TRBD1. The sample was PBMCs. The CDR3 loop is CASSLDGQDSYEQYF. The CDR3 DNA follows: TGTGCCAGCAGTTTAGACGGACAGGACTCCTACGAGCAGTACTTC.